This paragraph covers one T cell receptor (beta chain) sequence. Its antigen is still unknown. No qualities accompany the bases; no much larger clone lies one base away. This record comes from a study of cytomegalovirus exposure and HLA in healthy donors (dated by TCRdb to about 2017). About the study as a whole: An earlier analysis of roughly 500 of the donors reported approximately 280 Gb of sequence data and 95 million to 140 million unique TCR beta sequences obtained from roughly 180 million T cells. Donor age, sex, ethnicity and CMV serostatus were collected together with the repertoire data. Across around 400 genotyped donors of the cohort, an average of about 200,000 unique TCR beta nucleotide sequences per donor were sequenced, and approximately 17% of those sequences were non-productive. Of the 300 to 400 genotyped donors, about 80% fell in the genetic ancestry cluster associated with self-reported Caucasian donors. HLA typing included class I and class II loci at four-digit resolution. Rather than using new phenotypic data, the later analysis identified candidate immune exposures from TCR beta sequences and from how often those sequences occurred across donors. An earlier analysis of some 500 of the donors applied high-throughput TCR beta sequencing to assess whether each TCR beta V gene segment acted as functional or pseudogenic. The T cell repertoires of several hundred subjects were profiled by immunosequencing and related to cytomegalovirus serostatus. Roughly 5 DR-DQ haplotypes were handled as single units for association and clustering, since linkage in the cohort was strong. To study patterns of TCR occurrence, a later analysis re-analyzed previously published TCR beta repertoires from around 660 donors and added high-resolution HLA genotyping. The aim of the study was to test whether cataloging public T cell receptors could identify signatures of past pathogen exposure. Along with the approximately 600-subject first cohort, a separate validation cohort of around 120 different subjects was used. In a later genetic analysis, genome-wide SNP genotypes for about 55% of the roughly 700 donors were used, and that subset was treated as a discovery cohort. Around 320 gigabases of sequencing data and 70 million to 100 million unique TCR sequences were included in an early release covering 550 to 650 HLA-typed donors. To predict cytomegalovirus infection status, the study brought together high-throughput TCR immunosequencing, statistical association of individual TCRs with disease status, and machine learning. Typing coverage differed by locus: A, B, C, DRB1 and DQB1 were typed in roughly 620-630 donors, DQA1 in roughly 500, DPA1 in 600 to 610, and DPB1 in just under 490. All discovery cohort repertoires had been generated on a single sequencing platform.

Deletion took 2 bases off V and 5 bases off J, with a span of 18 bases between the germline ends. The CDR3 spans 16 residues, from the cysteine through the phenylalanine. CDR3 DNA is the only sequence kept; it has 48 bases, read in frame from the first base. From the germline V gene, CDR1 is MGHDK and CDR2 is SYGVNS. The cohort consisted of 600 or so healthy bone marrow donors. At the time of sampling, all cohort members were nominally healthy, though unrecorded immune exposures were likely present. The donor tested CMV seronegative, placing the donor among the 350 to 400 seronegative members of the cohort. Each donor provided a peripheral blood sample, and peripheral blood mononuclear cells were used for TCR beta sequencing. Genomic DNA was extracted from the blood cell samples with the Qiagen DNeasy Blood Extraction Kit. What the authors observed across the whole study: Correlated functional status among segregating V segments might be attributable to linkage disequilibrium, but an unknown experimental factor could not be ruled out. Because counts were too low, 15 to 20 rarely observed V segments, including chromosome 9 orphons, were left out of the earlier analysis of over 550 of the donors. According to a later analysis, TCR association rates differed among HLA loci, with DRB1 alleles showing the most associated TCRs and HLA-C alleles showing the fewest. HLA typing was unavailable for some donors at each locus, so association tests used only the typed subset. Across donors, most TCR sequences were observed very rarely, whereas some public TCRs were present in many individuals. Roughly uniform sequencing depth across donors was assumed in presence/absence analyses, although this assumption may not hold. In an earlier analysis of 450 to 750 of the donors, most TCR beta V segments appeared in productive rearrangements about 87% or about 30% of the time, broadly matching IMGT annotations. In this cohort, only TCR beta chains were sequenced, and detectable features were limited by the absence of alpha or paired-chain data. A later analysis found that most CMV-associated TCR beta chains appeared HLA-restricted, with HLA associations seemingly driven largely by CMV exposure. For the cohort, immune exposure information was limited to CMV serostatus. According to a later analysis, parvovirus B19, influenza, CMV and Epstein-Barr virus appeared linked to several top co-occurrence clusters. Strong co-occurrence of HLA alleles, especially DR and DQ, made assigning TCR associations to individual alleles difficult. An association between a missense DCLRE1C variant and V-gene and J-gene trimming of TCR beta chains was found in a later genetic analysis and replicated in an independent cohort. In both the original and validation cohorts, the classifier was reported to diagnose cytomegalovirus status with high specificity and sensitivity. Compared with equally common non-associated chains, HLA-associated TCR beta chains in a later analysis were more clonally expanded and had lower generation probabilities. In vitro tests confirmed that a few of the cytomegalovirus-associated TCR beta chains recognize cytomegalovirus antigens. In a later genetic analysis, fewer N-insertions in productive TCRs were reported among donors in an Asian-associated ancestry cluster than the roughly 700-donor mean. The sequencing pipeline was judged likely to have produced a cluster of highly shared sequence variants as a technical artifact. A total of 164 TCR beta chains were listed by the study as associated with cytomegalovirus. Some IMGT-functional V segments, including TRBV6-2 and TRBV6-3, could not be distinguished by the 87-base-pair reads and were therefore excluded. A further reported finding was that TCR beta sequences accurately predicted the HLA-A and HLA-B alleles for most subjects in the first cohort. At a false discovery rate of 0.05, a later analysis linked 15,000 to 20,000 TCR beta sequences to specific HLA alleles. It was suggested by the authors that the approach could potentially be generalized to other disease states and immunological phenotypes.

Library creation used the immunoSEQ multiplex PCR assay. The multiplex PCR relied on a mix of 60 forward primers for TCR Vbeta segments and 13 reverse primers for TCR Jbeta segments. A multiplex PCR assay on genomic DNA amplified the CDR3 region of rearranged TCR beta genes. Amplified TCR beta libraries were sequenced as 87-base-pair reads on the Illumina HiSeq System. In the authors' own workflow: A later analysis counted about 80 million unique TCR beta chains across the 670 or so repertoires, and approximately 11 million of these chains were shared by at least two donors. A nearest-neighbor algorithm error-corrected the raw reads and collapsed the reads into unique sequences, merging closely related sequences to remove PCR and sequencing errors. V, D and J gene segments were assigned by aligning CDR3 sequences to IMGT reference sequences. For a sequence to be retained, a match of at least six nucleotides was required to both a V gene segment and a J gene segment. Rearrangements were called productive when the CDR3 lacked stop codons and stayed in frame with V and J; all others were non-productive. CDR3 was defined by IMGT convention, running from the second conserved V-encoded cysteine to the conserved J-encoded phenylalanine. Sequences without an unambiguous match to a single V gene segment were excluded from the earlier analysis of about 600 of the donors. In an earlier analysis of 587 of the donors, V segments were called functional above 56.7% productive rearrangements and were called segregating when the between-donor standard deviation exceeded 5%. To diagnose cytomegalovirus status from the catalog of TCR beta chain sequences, a statistical classification framework was built. In a later analysis, TCR nucleotide sequences were compared against IMGT/GENE-DB human TR gene sequences so that V and J genes could be assigned. The TCRdist pipeline was used in a later analysis to assign CDR3 sequences and most-parsimonious VDJ recombination scenarios. In a later analysis, each TCR beta chain was defined by its CDR3 amino acid sequence together with its V-gene family, and reads without a unique V-gene family were excluded. In a later analysis, 450 to 600 highly shared, low-generation-probability nucleotide sequences were removed to address suspected cross-contamination and a sequencing artifact. For each public chain, a later analysis derived a clonal expansion index from normalized ranks of inferred template counts within each repertoire. In a later analysis, generation probabilities were computed using a VDJ recombination model fitted to out-of-frame rearrangements, and the results were checked against IGoR. A later analysis scored TCR-TCR, TCR-HLA and TCR-CMV co-occurrence with hypergeometric tests, applying a repertoire-size bias correction to TCR pairs. False discovery rates were estimated in a later analysis by permuting HLA or CMV assignments 20 times. In a later analysis, co-occurring TCRs were grouped with DBSCAN, and TCRdist sequence similarity was added when clustering was performed within HLA-allele-positive subsets. Repertoires with fewer than 30,000 or more than 120,000 public chains, plus five repertoires with anomalous nucleotide sharing, were excluded from co-occurrence clustering. TCRdb retrieved this table from immuneACCESS and kept in-frame rearrangements only. Not all clones are present; in checked studies, unresolved V genes account for under half, and no reason is known for the remainder. D and trimming were read from the DNA, whereas the V and J calls and clone size are those reported in that table. The sample includes approximately 160,000 clones, with around 77% observed a single time. Roughly 1.7% of the sample rests with the top ten.

Material: PBMCs. The clonotype comes from a woman aged 30 to 39 in good health and CMV-seronegative. The chain employs TRBV25-1 and TRBJ2-5, with TRBD2 as a weak D call on 6 bases. The CDR3 here reads CASSERVGRGRETQYF. The DNA sequence is given as TGTGCCAGCAGTGAAAGAGTCGGGAGAGGAAGGGAGACCCAGTACTTC. This CDR3, with the reference TRBV25-1 and TRBJ2-5 proteins standing in past its ends, gives the full variable domain EADIYQTPRYLVIGTGKKITLECSQTMGHDKMYWYQQDPGMELHLIHYSYGVNSTEKGDLSSESTVSRIRTEHFPLTLESARPSHTSQYLCASSERVGRGRETQYFGPGTRLLVL.